This TCR beta chain originates from a study of Graves' ophthalmopathy and Graves' hyperthyroidism. Findings and limits, study-wide: The model forecast ophthalmopathy progression, reaching roughly 65% sensitivity and about 75% specificity.

Amplification targeted the TCR beta CDR3 regions, with RNA transcripts as the source material. First-round RT-PCR relied on HTBI primers, and a second-round multiplex PCR came next. TCRdb re-derived calls from the multiplex PCR reads in MiXCR, one entry per CDR3 protein. The sample consists of 400,000 or so distinct CDR3 sequences, about 18% of them appearing once. As to this clonotype: The antigen is undetermined.

The CDR3 runs 11 residues. Trimming pared 1 base from V and 12 bases from J, leaving 9 bases between. Germline loops: CDR1 SEHNR, CDR2 FQNEAQ (reference sequence). Source material: peripheral blood. This TCR was sampled from an adult woman with stable Graves' hyperthyroidism. The chain employs TRBV7-9 and TRBJ2-5; TRBD1 is a possible D gene (6 bases). This CDR3 is CASSLVGDKYF. CDR3 nucleotide sequence: TGTGCCAGCAGCTTAGTTGGGGACAAGTACTTC.